This T cell receptor (beta chain) was observed in a study of OX40 agonist ivuxolimab in advanced cancers. Whole-study context: The patients received ivuxolimab by intravenous route every 2 weeks at 0.01 to 10 mg/kg. Around 40% of patients had received prior checkpoint inhibitor therapy.

The repertoire was sequenced with immunoSEQ multiplex PCR; TCRdb's copy has only in-frame clones and lacks some. This repertoire shows tens of thousands of clones, 70% to 90% found once; its top ten account for 0.35%. V lost 6 bases to trimming and J lost 7 bases; unmatched junction nucleotides: 10. Looked up from germline, CDR1 is SGHVS and CDR2 is FQNEAQ. This CDR3 is built from 16 residues. This clone was recorded a few times. The sequence was collected from an adult with an advanced solid tumor such as melanoma, head and neck, liver or kidney cancer. Here the sequenced sample was CD4+ or CD8+ T cells sorted from blood, taken in a trial of the OX40 agonist ivuxolimab. The V gene is TRBV7-8, the J gene TRBJ1-6, with 9 positions matching TRBD1. CDR3 region: CASRSLPGTGNSPLHF. The CDR3 nucleotides are TGTGCCAGCAGGAGTTTACCCGGGACAGGGAATTCACCCCTCCACTTT.